This TCR beta chain stems from a study of beta chain features in type 1 diabetes. For this clone: Its antigen is currently unknown.

Study conclusions and caveats: Patients showed naive, central memory and Treg TCRB repertoires that appeared more similar than those of healthy donors.

cDNA synthesis used the whole RNA isolate, giving expressed TCRB sequences. The data were produced by immunoSEQ multiplex PCR, yet TCRdb's version contains in-frame clones alone and is incomplete. The sample has about 150,000 clones; under 9.5% are singletons. V was pared by 2 bases and J by 7 bases, with 5 bases of the junction left unmatched. This CDR3 comprises 14 residues. Germline V gene lookup returns CDR1 SGHTA and CDR2 FQGTGA. Naive, central memory, regulatory and stem cell-like memory cells within the CD4+ compartment were sorted using CD45RO/CCR7/CD25/CD127/CD95/CD27. This receptor was obtained from a man between 18 and 35 years old in good health. The sequenced sample was central memory CD4+ T cells from blood. The chain combines TRBV7-3 with TRBJ2-1, with TRBD2 matching over 7 bases. The CDR3 loop is CASSLGGSENEQFF. CDR3 nucleotides: TGTGCCAGCAGCTTAGGCGGGAGTGAGAATGAGCAGTTCTTC.